These 23 T cell receptor beta chains were sequenced from one sample in a study of patients and donors after allogeneic stem cell transplantation. TCRdb called the RT-PCR reads again in MiXCR, with one record for every CDR3 protein. The table has hundreds of thousands of distinct CDR3 sequences, 16% seen once. The source material was blood, either unsorted or a sorted T cell fraction (not recorded which). These receptors were obtained from a human donor who was either an allogeneic HSCT recipient or a stem cell or donor lymphocyte infusion donor (not recorded which). It is not recorded whose cells these are; they may come from a transplant donor.

The chain joins TRBV5-1 to TRBJ1-5, with 7 positions matching TRBD1. V gave up 4 bases and J gave up 11 bases; unmatched junction bases: 12. CDR3 length: 14 residues. Looked up from germline, CDR1 is SGHRS and CDR2 is YFSETQ. The DNA of the CDR3 is TGCGCCAGCAGCCCGATGGGACAGTCCATGGCCCAGCATTTT. Its protein product is CASSPMGQSMAQHF.

This clonotype was recorded at least ten times. V gene TRBV12-3 or TRBV12-4 combines with J gene TRBJ2-2, with a tentative D call TRBD1 (6 bases). V gave up 4 bases and J gave up 4 bases, with 13 bases separating them. There are 15 residues in the CDR3. The CDR3 DNA reads as TGTGCCAGCAGTTCCAGGGACACGTTCACCGGGGAGCTGTTTTTT. The encoded protein is CASSSRDTFTGELFF.

CDR3 DNA: TGTGCCAGCAGCACCGGACCTTCCTATGGCTACACCTTC. Protein sequence: CASSTGPSYGYTF. The rearrangement joins TRBV12-3 or TRBV12-4 to TRBJ1-2; D is ambiguous. The ends were cut back, 6 bases at V and 4 bases at J, with 12 bases in the middle. The CDR3 has 13 amino acids.

This clonotype was seen ten or more times. The rearrangement uses TRBV6-5 and TRBJ1-3; D is possibly TRBD1 (5 bases). This CDR3 contains 15 residues. Germline CDR1 is MNHEY and CDR2 is SVGAGI. Trimming pared 0 bases from V and 2 bases from J, leaving 8 bases between. The CDR3 here is CASSYSGEPGNTIYF. The DNA for the CDR3 is TGTGCCAGCAGTTACTCGGGGGAGCCTGGAAACACCATATATTTT.

This clonotype appeared many times. This chain uses TRBV20-1 with TRBJ1-1, with D tentatively TRBD1 (6 bases). Trimming pared 1 base from V and 6 bases from J, leaving 12 bases between. Germline V gene data show CDR1 as DFQATT and CDR2 as SNEGSKA (reference sequence). CDR3 length: 13 amino acids. CDR3 DNA: TGCAGTGCTAGAGGGACAGATCGCCCTGAAGCTTTCTTT. Its translation is CSARGTDRPEAFF.

This clonotype was picked up a small number of times. The J gene is TRBJ1-2, the V gene TRBV5-1; TRBD1 agrees at 7 bases. There are 14 residues in the CDR3. Germline V lookup: CDR1 SGHRS, CDR2 YFSETQ. V lost 4 bases to trimming and J lost 8 bases; unmatched junction nucleotides: 11. The CDR3 DNA is TGCGCCAGCAGCCCCCCGGACAGGTCGATGGGCTACACCTTC. Translated: CASSPPDRSMGYTF.

The genes are TRBV18 and TRBJ1-1, with D perhaps TRBD1 (6 bases). The CDR3 contains 17 residues. Looked up from germline, CDR1 is KGHSH and CDR2 is LQKENI. Trimming took off 3 bases at V and 5 bases at J, with 22 bases between the two ends. CDR3 DNA: TGTGCCAGCTCACCCCTCGTGGGTCATACAGGGAATACTGAAGCTTTCTTT. Translation: CASSPLVGHTGNTEAFF.

There are many counts of this clonotype. This chain joins TRBV7-2 and TRBJ1-3; D not certain. V lost 1 base and J lost 0, with 4 bases in between. CDR1 SGHTA and CDR2 FQGNSA come from the germline V gene. The CDR3 runs to 14 residues. The CDR3 reads CASSLEFSGNTIYF. The CDR3 DNA is TGTGCCAGCAGCTTAGAGTTCTCTGGAAACACCATATATTTT.

The chain has TRBV2 and TRBJ2-3; TRBD2 matches 7 bases. Trimming cost V 8 bases and J 4 bases; bases outside gene matches: 12. Germline values: CDR1 SNHLY, CDR2 FYNNEI. The CDR3 covers 15 residues. The CDR3 nucleotides read TGTGCCAGCTTCTCGACTAGCCGGAGAGCAGATACGCAGTATTTT. Protein: CASFSTSRRADTQYF.

This clonotype was recorded a few times. The chain employs TRBV21-1 and TRBJ1-5. TRBV21-1 is a recognized pseudogene. The CDR3 is 14 amino acids. This chain's CDR3 is CASSKGRGNQPQHF. CDR3 DNA sequence: TGTGCCAGCAGCAAAGGGAGGGGCAATCAGCCCCAGCATTTT.

At least ten counts were recorded for this clonotype. The CDR3 nucleotides are TGCGCCAGCAGCTTGGGGCAGGGGGCGCGTGGCTACACCTTC. Translation: CASSLGQGARGYTF. The chain links TRBV5-1 to TRBJ1-2; 8 bases agree with TRBD1. This CDR3 spans 14 amino acids. Germline values: CDR1 SGHRS, CDR2 YFSETQ. The ends lost 0 bases at V and 7 bases at J; junction bases unmatched: 5.

As concerns this clonotype: The junction departs from germline at one end; a sequencing error may be responsible. This chain uses TRBV7-7 with TRBJ2-7; D ambiguous. The CDR3 loop spans 14 amino acids. CDR1 and CDR2 (germline): SSHAT, FNYEAQ (reference sequence). The CDR3 protein is CASSRSREAYEQYF. CDR3 sequence (DNA): TGTGCTAGCAGCCGATCAAGAGAAGCCTACGAGCAGTACTTC.

The V call is TRBV4-1, the J call TRBJ2-7; the match to TRBD1 covers 7 bases. Trimming cost V 0 bases and J 3 bases; bases outside gene matches: 8. This CDR3 is built from 16 residues. From germline, CDR1 is MGHRA and CDR2 YSYEKL. For the CDR3, the DNA is TGCGCCAGCAGCCAAGAGAGGTTCAGGGGGATCTACGAGCAGTACTTC. This gives the protein CASSQERFRGIYEQYF.

This chain links TRBV6-2 or TRBV6-3 with TRBJ2-7; D might be TRBD2 (6 bases). V was trimmed by 5 bases and J by 1 base, leaving 21 bases between them. The CDR3 is made up of 17 amino acids. The V gene's germline CDR1 is MNHEY and CDR2 SVGEGT. CDR3 protein: CASSPQQPLGLSYEQYF. The CDR3 DNA sequence: TGTGCCAGCAGTCCTCAACAACCGCTGGGACTTTCCTACGAGCAGTACTTC.

This chain uses TRBV7-8 with TRBJ1-6; D might be TRBD1 (5 bases). This CDR3 has 15 amino acids. V gave up 4 bases and J gave up 8 bases, with 15 bases separating them. Germline CDR1 and CDR2: SGHVS and FQNEAQ. The CDR3 loop reads CASSSRAVADSPLHF. The CDR3 nucleotides read TGTGCCAGCAGCTCCAGGGCCGTGGCGGATTCACCCCTCCACTTT. The whole variable domain, remainder taken from reference TRBV7-8 and TRBJ1-6, is GAGVSQSPRYKVAKRGQDVALRCDPISGHVSLFWYQQALGQGPEFLTYFQNEAQLDKSGLPSDRFFAERPEGSVSTLKIQRTQQEDSAVYLCASSSRAVADSPLHFGNGTRLTVT.

This clonotype was seen more than once but under ten times. J is TRBJ1-3 and V is TRBV7-2; D unresolved. Trimming removed 1 base at V and 0 bases at J, with 10 bases between. Per germline, CDR1 SGHTA and CDR2 FQGNSA. This CDR3 contains 16 residues. The CDR3 reads CASSLVGIRSGNTIYF. The CDR3, as DNA: TGTGCCAGCAGCTTAGTGGGCATCCGCTCTGGAAACACCATATATTTT. The full variable domain, in which reference TRBV7-2 and TRBJ1-3 provide the parts outside the CDR3, is GAGVSQSPSNKVTEKGKDVELRCDPISGHTALYWYRQSLGQGLEFLIYFQGNSAPDKSGLPSDRFSAERTGGSVSTLTIQRTQQEDSAVYLCASSLVGIRSGNTIYFGEGSWLTVV.

The genes are TRBV12-3 or TRBV12-4 and TRBJ1-1; D gene unclear. The germline V and J ends were trimmed by 5 bases and 1 base, with 14 bases remaining between them. The CDR3 length is 15 residues. CDR3 residues: CASSTDRAWNTEAFF. The CDR3 bases are TGTGCCAGCAGTACAGATCGGGCATGGAACACTGAAGCTTTCTTT.

This clonotype was counted a few times. The rearrangement uses TRBV6-5 and TRBJ1-2, with TRBD1 as a possible D gene (6 bases). V was cut by 3 bases and J by 8 bases, with 19 bases left in between. Germline CDR1 reads MNHEY; CDR2 reads SVGAGI. The CDR3 runs to 15 residues. The CDR3 coding sequence is TGTGCCAGCAGTTATTCCCTGGGGGGGGCATACGGCTACACCTTC. Translated: CASSYSLGGAYGYTF.

This sequence joins TRBV30 and TRBJ1-1, with a weak D call TRBD1 (5 bases). The CDR3 has 16 amino acids. The V gene's germline CDR1 is GTSNPN and CDR2 SVGIG (reference sequence). V was trimmed by 2 bases and J by 4 bases, leaving 20 bases between them. Here the CDR3 DNA reads TGTGCCTGGAGTACCGCAGACAGATTAAAAACCACTGAAGCTTTCTTT. The encoded protein is CAWSTADRLKTTEAFF.

This clonotype showed up just a few times. CDR3: CASSLMVGGTGELFF. CDR3 coding DNA: TGCGCCAGCAGCTTGATGGTGGGGGGCACCGGGGAGCTGTTTTTT. The chain carries TRBV5-1 and TRBJ2-2; weak D call: TRBD2 (6 bases). V was shortened by 1 base and J by 4 bases, with 11 bases between the two germline ends. The CDR3 runs 15 residues. The germline V gene has CDR1 SGHRS and CDR2 YFSETQ.

Only a few counts were recorded for this clonotype. The chain uses TRBV20-1 and TRBJ2-3; no definite D call. Germline assignment: CDR1 DFQATT and CDR2 SNEGSKA (reference sequence). The CDR3 extends over 16 amino acids. Trimming cost V 1 base and J 4 bases, with 18 bases left between them. CDR3: CSARVRPPRKADTQYF. The CDR3 region has the DNA TGCAGTGCTAGAGTCCGCCCCCCTAGGAAAGCAGATACGCAGTATTTT.

Ten or more counts support this clonotype. The rearrangement links TRBV29-1 to TRBJ2-2; 14 bases agree with TRBD2. This CDR3 is built from 16 residues. V shed 7 bases and J 1 base; nucleotides not matched to a gene: 5. CDR1 SQVTM and CDR2 ANQGSEA come from the germline V gene. Written as DNA, the CDR3 is TGCAGCGCCCTGGGACTAGCGGGAGAGAACACCGGGGAGCTGTTTTTT. Protein sequence: CSALGLAGENTGELFF.

This clonotype was seen more than once but under ten times. V gene TRBV28 combines with J gene TRBJ1-1, with TRBD1 identical over 9 bases. Germline CDR1 reads MDHEN; CDR2 reads SYDVKM. CDR3 length equals 14 residues. The trim removed 6 bases at V and 0 bases at J, leaving 2 bases unmatched. The DNA for the CDR3 is TGTGCCAGCAGGGGACAGGGAATGAACACTGAAGCTTTCTTT. Its protein product is CASRGQGMNTEAFF.